This TCR beta chain was recorded in a study of T cell changes during pregnancy in multiple sclerosis. The CDR3 is 15 residues long. Deletions cut 0 bases from V and 5 bases from J, with 14 bases between. Germline V gene lookup returns CDR1 MGHRA and CDR2 YSYEKL. Assay: immunoSEQ multiplex PCR; the TCRdb copy retains only in-frame clones and omits some. The table lists fewer than 50,000 clones, about 92% of them singletons, with 8% to 10% in the top ten. The chain has TRBV4-1 and TRBJ2-7, with D tentatively TRBD1 (6 bases). The sequencing used CD8+ T cells from peripheral blood mononuclear cells, collected in the first trimester of pregnancy. The source is a female donor with multiple sclerosis, enrolled in a pregnancy study. CDR3: CASSQEPGALDEQYF. As DNA, the CDR3 is TGCGCCAGCAGCCAAGAGCCAGGGGCATTGGACGAGCAGTACTTC.